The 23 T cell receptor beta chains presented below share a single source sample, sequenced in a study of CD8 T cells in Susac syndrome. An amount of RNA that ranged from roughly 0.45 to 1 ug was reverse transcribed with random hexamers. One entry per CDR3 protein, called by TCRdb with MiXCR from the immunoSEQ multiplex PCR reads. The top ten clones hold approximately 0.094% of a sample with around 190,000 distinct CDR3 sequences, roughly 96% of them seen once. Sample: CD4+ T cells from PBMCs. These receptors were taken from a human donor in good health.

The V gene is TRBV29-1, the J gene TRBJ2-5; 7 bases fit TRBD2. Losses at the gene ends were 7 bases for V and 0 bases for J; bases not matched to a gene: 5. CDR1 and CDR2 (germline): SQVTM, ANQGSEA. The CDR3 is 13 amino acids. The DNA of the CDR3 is TGCAGCGCTGGCCGGGGGGACCAAGAGACCCAGTACTTC. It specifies CSAGRGDQETQYF.

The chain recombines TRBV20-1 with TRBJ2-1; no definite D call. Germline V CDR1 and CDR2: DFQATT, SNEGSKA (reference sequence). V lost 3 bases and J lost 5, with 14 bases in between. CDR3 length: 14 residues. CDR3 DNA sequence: TGCAGTGCTAGCCGCCCGACTCCGAACAATGAGCAGTTCTTC. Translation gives CSASRPTPNNEQFF.

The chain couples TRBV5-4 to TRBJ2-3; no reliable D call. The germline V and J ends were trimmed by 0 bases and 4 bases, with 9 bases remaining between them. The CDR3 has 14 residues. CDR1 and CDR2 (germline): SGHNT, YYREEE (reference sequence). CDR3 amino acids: CASSLAGVADTQYF. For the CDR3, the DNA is TGTGCCAGCAGCTTGGCCGGTGTCGCAGATACGCAGTATTTT. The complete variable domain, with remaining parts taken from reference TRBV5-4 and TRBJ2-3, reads ETGVTQSPTHLIKTRGQQVTLRCSSQSGHNTVSWYQQALGQGPQFIFQYYREEENGRGNFPPRFSGLQFPNYSSELNVNALELDDSALYLCASSLAGVADTQYFGPGTRLTVL.

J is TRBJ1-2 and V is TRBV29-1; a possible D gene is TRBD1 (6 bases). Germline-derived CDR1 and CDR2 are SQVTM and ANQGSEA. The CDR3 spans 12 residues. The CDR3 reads CIIRQGGGGYTF. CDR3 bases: TGCATAATACGTCAGGGTGGGGGCGGCTACACCTTC.

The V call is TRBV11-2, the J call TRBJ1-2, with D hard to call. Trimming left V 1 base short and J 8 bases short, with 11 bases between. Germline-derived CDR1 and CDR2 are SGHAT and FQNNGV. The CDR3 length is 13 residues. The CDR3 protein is CASSLAQARGYTF. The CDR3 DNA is TGTGCCAGCAGCTTAGCGCAGGCCAGGGGCTACACCTTC.

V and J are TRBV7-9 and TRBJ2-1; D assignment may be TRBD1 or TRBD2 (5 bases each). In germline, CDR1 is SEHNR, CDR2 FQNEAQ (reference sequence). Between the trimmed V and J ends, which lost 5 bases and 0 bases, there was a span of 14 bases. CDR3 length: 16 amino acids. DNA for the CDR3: TGTGCCAGCAGCAAAGTACTGGGGACCTCCTACAATGAGCAGTTCTTC. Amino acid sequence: CASSKVLGTSYNEQFF.

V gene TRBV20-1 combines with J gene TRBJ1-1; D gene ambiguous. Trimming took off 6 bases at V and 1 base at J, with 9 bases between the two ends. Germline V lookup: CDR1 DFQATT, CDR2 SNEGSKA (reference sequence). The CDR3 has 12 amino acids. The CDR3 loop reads CSARAGNTEAFF. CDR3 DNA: TGCAGTGCGAGGGCGGGGAACACTGAAGCTTTCTTT.

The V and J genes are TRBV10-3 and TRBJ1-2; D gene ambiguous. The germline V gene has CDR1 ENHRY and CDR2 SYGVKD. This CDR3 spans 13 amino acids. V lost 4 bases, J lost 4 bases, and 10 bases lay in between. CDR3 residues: CAISGEMGYGYTF. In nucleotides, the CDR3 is TGTGCCATCAGTGGCGAAATGGGCTATGGCTACACCTTC.

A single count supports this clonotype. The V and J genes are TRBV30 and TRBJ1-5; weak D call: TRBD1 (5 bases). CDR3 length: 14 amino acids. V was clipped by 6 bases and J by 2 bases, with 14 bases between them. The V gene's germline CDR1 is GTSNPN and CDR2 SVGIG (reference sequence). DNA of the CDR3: TGTGCCTGTAAGCGGGGCCGGGGCAATCAGCCCCAGCATTTT. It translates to CACKRGRGNQPQHF.

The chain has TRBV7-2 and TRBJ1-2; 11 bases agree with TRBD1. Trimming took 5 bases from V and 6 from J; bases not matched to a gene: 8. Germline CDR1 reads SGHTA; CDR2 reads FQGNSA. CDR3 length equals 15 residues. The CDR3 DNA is TGTGCCAGCAGCATCCGGGCGGACAGGGGGCATGGCTACACCTTC. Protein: CASSIRADRGHGYTF. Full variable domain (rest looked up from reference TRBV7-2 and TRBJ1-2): GAGVSQSPSNKVTEKGKDVELRCDPISGHTALYWYRQSLGQGLEFLIYFQGNSAPDKSGLPSDRFSAERTGGSVSTLTIQRTQQEDSAVYLCASSIRADRGHGYTFGSGTRLTVV.

The CDR3 loop is CASTGGRTVRTEAFF. The CDR3 DNA reads TGTGCCAGTACCGGGGGGAGGACAGTACGTACTGAAGCTTTCTTT. V usage is TRBV19 and J usage is TRBJ1-1, with D perhaps TRBD1 (6 bases). Germline V gives CDR1 LNHDA, CDR2 SQIVND (reference sequence). The CDR3 is made up of 15 amino acids. V lost 7 bases, J lost 5 bases, and 20 bases lay in between.

CDR3 bases: TGTGCCTGGAAGGAAACGGGCAGAACGAACACTGAAGCTTTCTTT. Residues: CAWKETGRTNTEAFF. The V gene is TRBV30, the J gene TRBJ1-1; no firm D call. Trimming removed 4 bases from V and 1 base from J, with 16 bases in between. Per the germline V gene, CDR1 is GTSNPN and CDR2 is SVGIG (reference sequence). The CDR3 contains 15 residues.

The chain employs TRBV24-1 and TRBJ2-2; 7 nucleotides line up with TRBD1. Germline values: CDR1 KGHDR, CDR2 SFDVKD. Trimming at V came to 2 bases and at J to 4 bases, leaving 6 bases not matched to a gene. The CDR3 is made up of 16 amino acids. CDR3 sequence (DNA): TGTGCCACCAGTGATTCTCGGACAGGCGGCACCGGGGAGCTGTTTTTT. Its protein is CATSDSRTGGTGELFF.

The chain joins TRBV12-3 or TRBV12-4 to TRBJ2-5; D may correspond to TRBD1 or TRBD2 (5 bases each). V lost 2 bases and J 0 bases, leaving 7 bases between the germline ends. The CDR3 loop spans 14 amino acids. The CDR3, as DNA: TGTGCCAGCAGTTTACGAGGGGACCAAGAGACCCAGTACTTC. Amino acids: CASSLRGDQETQYF.

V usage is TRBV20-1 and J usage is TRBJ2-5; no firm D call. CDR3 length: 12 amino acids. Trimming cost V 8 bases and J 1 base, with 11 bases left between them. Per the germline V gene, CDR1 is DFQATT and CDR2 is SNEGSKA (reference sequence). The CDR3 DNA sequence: TGCAGTAAGATGCAGCTCCAAGAGACCCAGTACTTC. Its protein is CSKMQLQETQYF.

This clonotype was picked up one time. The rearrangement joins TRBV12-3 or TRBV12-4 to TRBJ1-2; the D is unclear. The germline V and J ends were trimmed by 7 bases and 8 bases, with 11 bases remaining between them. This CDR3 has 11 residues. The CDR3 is CASTPPQGYTF. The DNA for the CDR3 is TGTGCCAGCACCCCGCCTCAAGGCTACACCTTC.

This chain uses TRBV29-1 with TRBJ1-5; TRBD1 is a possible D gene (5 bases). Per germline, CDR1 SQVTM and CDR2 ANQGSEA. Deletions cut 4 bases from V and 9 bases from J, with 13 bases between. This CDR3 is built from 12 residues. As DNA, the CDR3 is TGCAGCGTTGGGGACGGTGGTGGGCCCCAGCATTTT. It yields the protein CSVGDGGGPQHF. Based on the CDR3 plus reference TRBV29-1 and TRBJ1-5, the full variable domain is SAVISQKPSRDICQRGTSLTIQCQVDSQVTMMFWYRQQPGQSLTLIATANQGSEATYESGFVIDKFPISRPNLTFSTLTVSNMSPEDSSIYLCSVGDGGGPQHFGDGTRLSIL.

The CDR3 loop reads CASSPGHHSGNTIYF. The CDR3 DNA reads as TGCGCCAGCTCCCCGGGACACCACTCTGGAAACACCATATATTTT. The chain joins TRBV23-1 to TRBJ1-3; TRBD1 is a possible D gene (6 bases). TRBV23-1 is known as an ORF, though its function is uncertain. Between the trimmed V and J ends, which lost 8 bases and 0 bases, there was a span of 14 bases. CDR3 length equals 15 residues.

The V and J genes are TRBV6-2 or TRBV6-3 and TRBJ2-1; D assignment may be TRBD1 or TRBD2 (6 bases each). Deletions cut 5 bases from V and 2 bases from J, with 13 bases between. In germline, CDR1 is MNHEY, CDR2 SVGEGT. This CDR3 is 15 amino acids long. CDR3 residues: CASSRQEGTYNEQFF. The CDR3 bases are TGTGCCAGCAGTCGACAGGAGGGGACCTACAATGAGCAGTTCTTC.

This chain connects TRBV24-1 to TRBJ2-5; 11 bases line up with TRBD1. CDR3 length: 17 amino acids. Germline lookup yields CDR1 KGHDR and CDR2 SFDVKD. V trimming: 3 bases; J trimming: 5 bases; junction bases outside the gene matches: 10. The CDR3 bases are TGTGCCACCAGTGATGGAGCTTCGGACAGGGGGCAGGAGACCCAGTACTTC. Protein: CATSDGASDRGQETQYF.

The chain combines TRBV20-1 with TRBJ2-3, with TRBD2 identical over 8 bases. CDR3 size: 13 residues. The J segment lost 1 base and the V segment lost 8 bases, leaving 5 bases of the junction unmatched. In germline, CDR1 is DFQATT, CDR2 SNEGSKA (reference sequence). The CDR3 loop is CSTALAGTDTQYF. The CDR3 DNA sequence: TGCAGTACGGCACTAGCGGGCACAGATACGCAGTATTTT.

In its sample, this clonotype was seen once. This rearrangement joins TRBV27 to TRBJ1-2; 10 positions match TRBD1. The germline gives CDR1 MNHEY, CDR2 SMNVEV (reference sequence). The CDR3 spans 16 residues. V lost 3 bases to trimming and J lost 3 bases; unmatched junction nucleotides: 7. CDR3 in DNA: TGTGCCAGCAGTTTCATCGGGACAGGGGATTACTATGGCTACACCTTC. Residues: CASSFIGTGDYYGYTF.

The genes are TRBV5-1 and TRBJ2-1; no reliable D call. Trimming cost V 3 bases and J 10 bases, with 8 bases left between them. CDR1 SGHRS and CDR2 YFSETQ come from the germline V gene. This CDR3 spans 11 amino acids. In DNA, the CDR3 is TGCGCCAGCAGCTGGGCCAGCGAGCAGTTCTTC. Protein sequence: CASSWASEQFF.